The TCR beta chain under discussion was sequenced for a study of T cells in Graves' hyperthyroidism and ophthalmopathy. The wider study: The blood sample was taken at first diagnosis, before treatment began. Study-wide results and caveats: Most thyroid-expanded clonotypes above 0.001 were also found in blood.

TCR beta CDR3 regions were amplified from RNA transcripts. First-round RT-PCR with HTBI primers amplified the TCR CDR3 region. TCRdb itself ran the multiplex PCR reads through MiXCR, one entry per CDR3 protein. The sample consists of approximately 590,000 distinct CDR3 sequences, 15% to 19% of them appearing once. A note on this clonotype: Its specificity is unknown. Being one base from a much bigger clone, this may be a read error.

The sequence came from a woman aged 25 to 39 with Graves' hyperthyroidism. Input material: blood.

DNA of the CDR3: TGTGCCAGCAGCGTAGACGGGGCGACCGACTATGGCTACACCTTC. Translated, it gives CASSVDGATDYGYTF. The V call is TRBV9, the J call TRBJ1-2, with TRBD1 as a possible D gene (5 bases). V lost 0 bases and J 3 bases, leaving 12 bases between the germline ends. The CDR3 has 15 residues. The germline V gene has CDR1 SGDLS and CDR2 YYNGEE.